These 3 T cell receptor beta chains share one sample of origin, sequenced in a study of PD-L1 blockade in urothelial cancer. Assay: immunoSEQ multiplex PCR; the TCRdb copy retains only in-frame clones and omits some. The repertoire holds about 23,000 clones, with about 93% as singletons. Time point described: peripheral blood 6 weeks after treatment start. This specimen was PBMCs, taken around atezolizumab (anti-PD-L1) treatment. Every receptor here comes from a woman aged 60 to 75 with urothelial cancer.

The chain links TRBV19 to TRBJ2-4; TRBD2 might be the D (5 bases). Germline values: CDR1 LNHDA, CDR2 SQIVND (reference sequence). This CDR3 comprises 16 residues. V was trimmed by 2 bases and J by 2 bases, leaving 13 bases between them. CDR3 in DNA: TGTGCCAGTAGTATATATGGAGGAAGGACCAAAAACATTCAGTACTTC. Translated, it gives CASSIYGGRTKNIQYF.

This clone was seen just once. The chain links TRBV6-5 to TRBJ1-6; 8 positions match TRBD1. This CDR3 is 16 amino acids long. From germline, CDR1 is MNHEY and CDR2 SVGAGI. V lost 0 bases, J lost 6 bases, and 4 bases stayed unmatched. The DNA for the CDR3 is TGTGCCAGCAGTTACTCGAGCCAGGGGGCTAATTCACCCCTCCACTTT. Translating it yields CASSYSSQGANSPLHF.

This clone showed up just once. V gene TRBV5-4 combines with J gene TRBJ2-2, with a tentative D call TRBD2 (7 bases). The V and J ends lost 4 bases and 5 bases respectively, with 18 bases between them. Germline V gene lookup returns CDR1 SGHNT and CDR2 YYREEE (reference sequence). The CDR3 covers 16 residues. In DNA form, the CDR3 reads TGTGCCAGCAGCGGGGAGGTGGGGGGGCTGACCGGGGAGCTGTTTTTT. This encodes CASSGEVGGLTGELFF.